The 7 T cell receptor beta chains below were found in one sample sequenced in a study of beta chain features in type 1 diabetes. Every isolated RNA sample was fully reverse transcribed, so sequencing captured expressed TCRB transcripts. Using immunoSEQ multiplex PCR, the repertoire was profiled, and TCRdb retains in-frame clones only, with some absent. The sample lists roughly 240,000 clones; 68% were seen once. Sequencing used naive CD4+ T cells from blood. Receptors originate from a man between 25 and 39 years old in good health.

The chain carries TRBV7-8 and TRBJ2-2; D unclear. Per the germline V gene, CDR1 is SGHVS and CDR2 is FQNEAQ. This CDR3 region has 13 residues. The ends were cut back, 2 bases at V and 2 bases at J, with 3 bases in the middle. Here the CDR3 DNA reads TGTGCCAGCAGCTTACGTAACACCGGGGAGCTGTTTTTT. This translates into CASSLRNTGELFF.

The table lists this clone with a count of one. The V and J genes are TRBV2 and TRBJ2-7; 8 bases map to TRBD1. Germline V lookup: CDR1 SNHLY, CDR2 FYNNEI. The V gene end was trimmed by 6 bases and the J gene end by 3 bases; junction bases not matched to a gene: 7. CDR3 length: 14 amino acids. CDR3 in DNA: TGTGCCAGCAGGGAGGACAGGGCCCTCTACGAGCAGTACTTC. Translating gives CASREDRALYEQYF.

This chain joins TRBV7-2 and TRBJ2-1; possible D gene TRBD2, 5 bases. The V gene's germline CDR1 is SGHTA and CDR2 FQGNSA. There are 14 residues in the CDR3. Between the trimmed V and J ends, which lost 5 bases and 2 bases, there was a span of 10 bases. In DNA form, the CDR3 reads TGTGCCAGCAGCGAGGACGGGACCTACAATGAGCAGTTCTTC. Its protein is CASSEDGTYNEQFF.

The J gene is TRBJ2-6, the V gene TRBV5-1; maybe TRBD1 (5 bases). Trimming removed 0 bases at V and 2 bases at J, with 6 bases between. The CDR3 contains 15 residues. Per the germline V gene, CDR1 is SGHRS and CDR2 is YFSETQ. The CDR3 region is CASSLEGPGANVLTF. Written as DNA, the CDR3 is TGCGCCAGCAGCTTGGAGGGGCCTGGGGCCAACGTCCTGACTTTC.

This clone was seen a handful of times. The chain combines TRBV29-1 with TRBJ2-1; perhaps TRBD1 as D (5 bases). CDR1 is SQVTM and CDR2 is ANQGSEA in the germline V gene. V was pared by 7 bases and J by 7 bases, with 20 bases between. The CDR3 spans 14 residues. CDR3 in amino acids: CSASFGLYRNEQFF. In DNA form, the CDR3 reads TGCAGCGCATCCTTTGGGTTGTACAGGAATGAGCAGTTCTTC.

J is TRBJ2-3 and V is TRBV30; D gene ambiguous. The CDR3 sequence is 15 residues long. V lost 0 bases and J lost 2, with 12 bases in between. Per germline, CDR1 GTSNPN and CDR2 SVGIG (reference sequence). The chain's CDR3 is CAWSVTAYNTDTQYF. The CDR3 nucleotides are TGTGCCTGGAGTGTAACAGCGTACAACACAGATACGCAGTATTTT.

This clone was observed a handful of times. The chain couples TRBV30 to TRBJ2-3, with 9 nucleotides matching TRBD2. V gave up 3 bases and J gave up 1 base; unmatched junction bases: 5. There are 15 residues in the CDR3. Germline V gives CDR1 GTSNPN, CDR2 SVGIG (reference sequence). DNA of the CDR3: TGTGCCTGGAGATCTGGCGGGAGGGGCACAGATACGCAGTATTTT. Encoded protein: CAWRSGGRGTDTQYF.